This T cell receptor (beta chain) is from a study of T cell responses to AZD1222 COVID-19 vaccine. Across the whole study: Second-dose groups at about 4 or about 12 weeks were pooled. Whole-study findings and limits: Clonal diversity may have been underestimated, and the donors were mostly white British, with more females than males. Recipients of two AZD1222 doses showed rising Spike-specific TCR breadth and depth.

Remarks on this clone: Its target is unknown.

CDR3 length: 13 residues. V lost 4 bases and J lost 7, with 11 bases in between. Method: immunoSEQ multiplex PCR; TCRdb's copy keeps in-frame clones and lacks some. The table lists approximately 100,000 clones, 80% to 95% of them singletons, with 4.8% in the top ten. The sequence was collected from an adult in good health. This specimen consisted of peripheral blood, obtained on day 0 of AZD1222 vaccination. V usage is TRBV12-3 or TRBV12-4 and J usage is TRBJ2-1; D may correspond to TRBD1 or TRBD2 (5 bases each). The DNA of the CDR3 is TGTGCCAGCAGTTATTCAGGGAGTAATGAGCAGTTCTTC. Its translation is CASSYSGSNEQFF.